This TCR beta chain was identified in a study of identical twins. Study conclusions and caveats: Models underestimated out-of-frame TCR alpha sharing in monozygotic twins. An excess of low generation probability was shown by twin-shared out-of-frame alpha sequences.

Unique molecular identifiers were in the cDNA, with template-switch universal primer binding. In TCRdb, the 5' RACE reads were re-called with MiXCR into one record per CDR3 protein. The sample includes under 1 million distinct CDR3 sequences, about 12% of them seen just once. This clonotype has a count of ten or more. Its specificity is unknown. The same data also went into a second study, on yellow fever vaccine responses in identical twins.

The sample was PBMCs. The receptor was derived from a woman younger than 30 in good health.

DNA of the CDR3: TGTGCCAGCAGTTTAGGTCCTGCAGGTCCCAGGCATTTT. It encodes CASSLGPAGPRHF. The J gene is TRBJ1-5, the V gene TRBV12-3 or TRBV12-4, with D unresolved. The length of the CDR3 is 13 residues. With 1 base removed from V and 15 bases from J, the gap between germline ends came to 16 bases.